This TCR beta chain appears in the sequencing data of a study of T cell responses to AZD1222 COVID-19 vaccine (TCRdb year 2021). Regarding the complete study: A total of 233 trial participants underwent TCR sequencing, of whom under 220 had received two doses of AZD1222 and around 26 had received two doses of the MenACWY control vaccine. Trial participants were enrolled by age into 18-55, 56-69 and 70-plus year subgroups, with around 140, 26 and 57 TCR-sequenced participants respectively.

To note about this clone: No cognate antigen has been identified for it. No much larger clonotype is one base removed from it; base qualities were not supplied.

The CDR3 regions of human TCRbeta chains were analyzed by immunosequencing. For the original study's pipeline: Repertoire TCRs were matched against a reference library of SARS-CoV-2-specific TCRs generated with the MIRA antigen-specificity platform. Breadth was defined as the fraction of unique TCRs that were SARS-CoV-2-associated. Depth was defined as the fraction of total T cells that were SARS-CoV-2-associated. Using the MIRA data, each spike-specific TCR was assigned both to the spike region to which the TCR was reactive and to a CD4 or CD8 class. Log10-transformed breadth and depth values were compared by one-way ANOVA with Sidak's multiple comparisons tests. This is the immuneACCESS table as TCRdb keeps it, with only in-frame sequences that have V and J called. A part of the clones is gone; compared with another copy, unresolved V genes explain less than half, and the rest is unexplained. V, J and clone size were drawn from that table, and D and trimming were deduced from the DNA. The sample records about 60,000 clones, 75% to 90% of which are singletons. The ten largest clones add up to 6.5% to 8.5% of the sample.

The germline V gene gives CDR1 as LGHNA and CDR2 as YNFKEQ. The CDR3, from cysteine to phenylalanine, totals 15 residues. Solely the CDR3 DNA is kept, with 45 bases framed from the first base. Trimming costs V 1 base and J 5 bases, and their ends lie 14 bases apart. Explained via the paper, the time point label denotes: about 28 days (+/-7) after the second vaccine dose. AZD1222 recipients with second doses at about 4 weeks or about 12 weeks were pooled, because spike-specific TCR depth and breadth did not differ between schedules. Vaccinee samples came from UK trials COV001 and COV002, including a single-blind randomized controlled phase 2/3 trial of AZD1222 (ChAdOx1 nCoV-19) in healthy adults. For TCRbeta chain sequencing, PBMC samples were collected from trial participants at day 0 and at day 28 after the second dose. Study-level results and caveats: Conclusions about previously exposed vaccinees are limited because only six or seven AZD1222 recipients were SARS-CoV-2 seropositive at baseline. CD4 TCRs associated with the vaccine covered the entire spike protein, and the dominant responses were in regions 160-218 and 743-854. Because no samples from the day 14 peak response were available, repertoires could be characterized only after the peak T cell response. Participants were mostly white British, with more females than males. The authors suggested clonal diversity may have been underestimated. Reportedly, almost half of the unique spike-specific TCRs recognized epitopes lying outside the regions that are mutated in the B.1.351 and B.1.1.7 variants. In the small 56-69-year group, the increase in depth fell short of significance, most likely because of low power. Spike-specific TCR breadth and depth rose significantly after two AZD1222 doses compared with day 0 and with MenACWY recipients.

Sample: peripheral blood, taken 28 days after the second AZD1222 dose. The clonotype was recovered from an adult who received the AZD1222 COVID-19 vaccine. The chain uses TRBV4-2 and TRBJ2-5, with no reliable assignment of the D segment. The CDR3 reads CASSQAPDRPETQYF. The DNA sequence follows: TGTGCCAGCAGCCAAGCCCCAGACCGCCCTGAGACCCAGTACTTC.